Sequencing of this T cell receptor (beta chain) was carried out in a study of identical twins. Template switching added a universal primer site; cDNA carried unique molecular identifiers. TCRdb reanalysed the 5' RACE reads using MiXCR and keeps one entry per CDR3 protein. The sample has 700,000 or so distinct CDR3 sequences; more than 6.5% are singletons. Findings and caveats of the study: Beta out-of-frame twin sharing showed a weaker excess. Possibly, invariant MAIT and iNKT cells partly confounded zero-insertion analyses.

Ten or more counts support this clonotype. Its antigen is not identified. This sample was shared with a second study, whose subject was yellow fever vaccine responses in identical twins.

Sample: PBMCs. The clonotype originates from a woman under 30 in good health.

The CDR3 coding sequence is TGTGCCAGCAGCTTACAGGCCCCAGATACGCAGTATTTT. Its protein product is CASSLQAPDTQYF. The V gene is TRBV7-9, the J gene TRBJ2-3; D remains unclear. Deletions cut 2 bases from V and 4 bases from J, with 7 bases between. Germline V gene sequence: CDR1 SEHNR, CDR2 FQNEAQ (reference sequence). This CDR3 region has 13 residues.